The clone carrying this T cell receptor (beta chain) was observed a handful of times. V trimming: 0 bases; J trimming: 4 bases; junction bases outside the gene matches: 4. This CDR3 region has 15 residues. Germline CDR1 is ENHRY and CDR2 is SYGVKD. The authors ran a second PCR of about 6 to 12 cycles using a sample-barcoded 5' primer and a J-beta primer mix. A template-switch adaptor that had 12 random nucleotides put a tag on each cDNA molecule. TCRdb called the 5' RACE reads again in MiXCR, with one record for every CDR3 protein. The sample has 1,500,000 or so distinct CDR3 sequences, around 55% seen once. The entry originates in a study of blood T cells in healthy people across ages.

Source material: blood. V gene TRBV10-3 combines with J gene TRBJ2-7; 9 bases align to TRBD2. The TCR comes from a man younger than 35 in good health. Here the CDR3 DNA reads TGTGCCATCAGTGAGTCGCTAGCGGGACGGTACGAGCAGTACTTC. Residues: CAISESLAGRYEQYF.